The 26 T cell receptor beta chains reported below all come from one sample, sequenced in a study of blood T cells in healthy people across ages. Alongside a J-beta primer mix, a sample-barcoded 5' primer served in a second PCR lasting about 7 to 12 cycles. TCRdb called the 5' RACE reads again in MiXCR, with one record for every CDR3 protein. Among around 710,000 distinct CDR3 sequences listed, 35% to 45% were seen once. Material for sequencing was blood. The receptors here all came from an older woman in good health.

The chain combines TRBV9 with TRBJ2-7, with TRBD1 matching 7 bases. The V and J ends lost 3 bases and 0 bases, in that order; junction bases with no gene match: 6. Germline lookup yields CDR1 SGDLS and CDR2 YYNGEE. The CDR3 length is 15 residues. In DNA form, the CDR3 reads TGTGCCAGCAGCGCCACCGGGACAGCCTCCTACGAGCAGTACTTC. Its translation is CASSATGTASYEQYF.

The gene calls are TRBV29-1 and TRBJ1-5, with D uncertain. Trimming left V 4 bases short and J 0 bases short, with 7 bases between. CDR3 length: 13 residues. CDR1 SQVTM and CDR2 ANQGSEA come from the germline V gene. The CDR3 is CSVAENSNQPQHF. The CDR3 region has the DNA TGCAGCGTTGCTGAAAATAGCAATCAGCCCCAGCATTTT.

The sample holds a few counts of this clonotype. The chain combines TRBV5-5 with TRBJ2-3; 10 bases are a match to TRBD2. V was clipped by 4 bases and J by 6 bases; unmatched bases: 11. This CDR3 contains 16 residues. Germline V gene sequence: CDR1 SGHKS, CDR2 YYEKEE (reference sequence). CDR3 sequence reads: CASSNPAGGYTDTQYF. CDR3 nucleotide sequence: TGTGCCAGCAGCAACCCAGCGGGGGGGTACACGGATACGCAGTATTTT.

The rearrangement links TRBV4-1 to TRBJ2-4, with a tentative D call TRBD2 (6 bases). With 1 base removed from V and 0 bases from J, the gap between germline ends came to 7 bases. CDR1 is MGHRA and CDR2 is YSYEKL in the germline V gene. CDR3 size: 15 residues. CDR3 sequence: CASSQVGLAKNIQYF. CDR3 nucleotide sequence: TGCGCCAGCAGCCAAGTGGGACTAGCCAAAAACATTCAGTACTTC.

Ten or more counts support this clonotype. This CDR3 reads CASSGTSGSRETQYF. The CDR3 DNA reads as TGTGCCAGCAGCGGGACTAGCGGGAGTAGGGAGACCCAGTACTTC. V and J are TRBV9 and TRBJ2-5, with 13 bases that match TRBD2. The V segment lost 3 bases and the J segment 5 bases; nucleotides outside the gene matches: 4. CDR3 length equals 15 residues. Looked up from germline, CDR1 is SGDLS and CDR2 is YYNGEE.

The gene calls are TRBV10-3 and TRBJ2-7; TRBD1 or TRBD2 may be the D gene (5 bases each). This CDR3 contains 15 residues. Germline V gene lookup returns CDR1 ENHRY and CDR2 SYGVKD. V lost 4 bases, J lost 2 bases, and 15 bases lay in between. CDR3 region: CAISAASGLTYEQYF. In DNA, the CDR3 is TGTGCCATCAGTGCGGCCTCGGGGCTGACCTACGAGCAGTACTTC.

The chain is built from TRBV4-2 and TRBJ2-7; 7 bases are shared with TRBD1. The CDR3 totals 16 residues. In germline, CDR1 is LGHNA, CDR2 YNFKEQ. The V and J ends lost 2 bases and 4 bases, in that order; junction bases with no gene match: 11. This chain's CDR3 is CASSQLLQGVRYEQYF. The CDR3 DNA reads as TGTGCCAGCAGCCAACTACTGCAGGGGGTACGTTACGAGCAGTACTTC.

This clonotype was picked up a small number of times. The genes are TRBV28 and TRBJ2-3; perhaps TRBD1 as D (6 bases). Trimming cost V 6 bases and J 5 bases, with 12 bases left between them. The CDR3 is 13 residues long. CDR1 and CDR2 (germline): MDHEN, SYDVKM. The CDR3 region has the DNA TGTGCCAGCAGAGACAGGTTTGAAGATACGCAGTATTTT. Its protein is CASRDRFEDTQYF.

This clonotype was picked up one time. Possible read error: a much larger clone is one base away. CDR3 loop: CASGLMSDNEQFF. DNA of the CDR3: TGTGCCAGCGGCTTAATGTCAGACAATGAGCAGTTCTTC. V usage is TRBV7-3 and J usage is TRBJ2-1; D ambiguous. Germline V lookup: CDR1 SGHTA, CDR2 FQGTGA. The CDR3 extends over 13 amino acids.

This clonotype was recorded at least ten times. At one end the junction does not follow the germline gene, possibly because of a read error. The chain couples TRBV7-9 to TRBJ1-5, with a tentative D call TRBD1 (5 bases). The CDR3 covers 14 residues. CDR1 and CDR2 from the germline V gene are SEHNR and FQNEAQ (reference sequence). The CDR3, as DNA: TGTGCCAGCAGTTTAGGAGGGGGCAATCAGCCCCAGCATTTT. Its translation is CASSLGGGNQPQHF.

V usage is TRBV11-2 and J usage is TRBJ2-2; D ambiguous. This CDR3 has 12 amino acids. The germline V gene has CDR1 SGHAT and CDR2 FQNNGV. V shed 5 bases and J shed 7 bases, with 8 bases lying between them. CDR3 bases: TGTGCCAGCAGCCCCAGTCACGGGGAGCTGTTTTTT. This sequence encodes CASSPSHGELFF.

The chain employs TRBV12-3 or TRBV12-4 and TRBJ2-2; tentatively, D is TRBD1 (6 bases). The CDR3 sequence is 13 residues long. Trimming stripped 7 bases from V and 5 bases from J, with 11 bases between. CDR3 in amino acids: CASTQGWTGELFF. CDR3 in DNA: TGTGCCAGCACTCAGGGGTGGACCGGGGAGCTGTTTTTT.

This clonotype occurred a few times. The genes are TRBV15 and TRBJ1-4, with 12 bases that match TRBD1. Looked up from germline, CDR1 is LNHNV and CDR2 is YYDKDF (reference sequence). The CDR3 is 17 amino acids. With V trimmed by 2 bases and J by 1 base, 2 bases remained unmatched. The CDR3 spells CATSRWDRGQTNEKLFF. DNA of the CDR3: TGTGCCACCAGCAGATGGGACAGGGGGCAAACTAATGAAAAACTGTTTTTT.

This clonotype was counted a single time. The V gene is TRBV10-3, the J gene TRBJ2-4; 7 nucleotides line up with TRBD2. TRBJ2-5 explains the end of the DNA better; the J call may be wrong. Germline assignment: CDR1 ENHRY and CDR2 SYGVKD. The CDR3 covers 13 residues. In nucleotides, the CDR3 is TGTGCCATCAGGCGGGAGTCGGAAGAGACCCAGTACTTC. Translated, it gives CAIRRESEETQYF.

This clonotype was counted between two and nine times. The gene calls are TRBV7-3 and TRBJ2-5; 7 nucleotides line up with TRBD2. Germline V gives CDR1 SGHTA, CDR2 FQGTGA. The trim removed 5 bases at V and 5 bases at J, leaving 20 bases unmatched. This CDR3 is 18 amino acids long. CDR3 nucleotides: TGTGCCAGCAGCCAACCCTGGCTGCTAGCGGAGCAGAGGGAGACCCAGTACTTC. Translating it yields CASSQPWLLAEQRETQYF.

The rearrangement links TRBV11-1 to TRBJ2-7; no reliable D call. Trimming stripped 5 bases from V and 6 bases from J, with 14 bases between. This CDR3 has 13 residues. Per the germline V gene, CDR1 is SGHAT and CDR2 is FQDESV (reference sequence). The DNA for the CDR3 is TGTGCCAGCAGCCTCCGCCTAGAGGCCGAGCAGTACTTC. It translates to CASSLRLEAEQYF.

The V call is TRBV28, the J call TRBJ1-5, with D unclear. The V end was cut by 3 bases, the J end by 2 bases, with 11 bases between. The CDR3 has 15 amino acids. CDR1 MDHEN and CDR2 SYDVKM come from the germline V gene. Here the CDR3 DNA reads TGTGCCAGCAGTTTCAGCCTCGTGGGCAATCAGCCCCAGCATTTT. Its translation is CASSFSLVGNQPQHF.

Here the CDR3 DNA reads TGCAGCGTTCGGGACAGGGGTGGCTACGAGCAGTACTTC. Its protein product is CSVRDRGGYEQYF. The chain is built from TRBV29-1 and TRBJ2-4, with 10 bases that match TRBD1. The DNA matches TRBJ2-7 better at its end, which makes the J call doubtful. There are 13 residues in the CDR3. The germline gives CDR1 SQVTM, CDR2 ANQGSEA.

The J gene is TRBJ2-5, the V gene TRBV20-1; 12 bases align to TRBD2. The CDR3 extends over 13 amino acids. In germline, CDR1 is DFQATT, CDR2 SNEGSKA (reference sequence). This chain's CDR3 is CSLTSGGQETQYF. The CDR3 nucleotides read TGCAGCTTGACTAGCGGGGGACAAGAGACCCAGTACTTC.

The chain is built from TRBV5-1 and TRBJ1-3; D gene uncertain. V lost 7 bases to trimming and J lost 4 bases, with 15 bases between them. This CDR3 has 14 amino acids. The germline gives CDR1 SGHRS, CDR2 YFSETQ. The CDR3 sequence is CASCVVAQGNTIYF. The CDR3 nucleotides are TGCGCCAGCTGCGTGGTGGCTCAAGGAAACACCATATATTTT.

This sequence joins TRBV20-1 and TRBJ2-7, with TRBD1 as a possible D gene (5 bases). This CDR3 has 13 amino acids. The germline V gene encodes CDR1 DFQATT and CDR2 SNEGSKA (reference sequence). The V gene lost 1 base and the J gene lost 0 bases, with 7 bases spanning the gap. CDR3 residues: CSARGQTSYEQYF. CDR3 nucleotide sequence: TGCAGTGCTAGAGGACAGACCTCCTACGAGCAGTACTTC.

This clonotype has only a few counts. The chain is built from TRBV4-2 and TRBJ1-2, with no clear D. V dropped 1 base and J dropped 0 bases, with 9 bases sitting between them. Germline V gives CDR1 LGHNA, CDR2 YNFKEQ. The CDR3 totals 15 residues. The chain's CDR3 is CASSQARAANYGYTF. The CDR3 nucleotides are TGTGCCAGCAGCCAAGCTCGTGCAGCTAACTATGGCTACACCTTC.

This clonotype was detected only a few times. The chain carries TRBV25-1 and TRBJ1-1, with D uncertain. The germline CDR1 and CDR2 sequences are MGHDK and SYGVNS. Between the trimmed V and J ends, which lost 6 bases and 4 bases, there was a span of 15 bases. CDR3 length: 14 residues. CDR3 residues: CASRPDTRSTEAFF. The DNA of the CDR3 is TGTGCCAGCAGACCTGACACACGGAGCACTGAAGCTTTCTTT.

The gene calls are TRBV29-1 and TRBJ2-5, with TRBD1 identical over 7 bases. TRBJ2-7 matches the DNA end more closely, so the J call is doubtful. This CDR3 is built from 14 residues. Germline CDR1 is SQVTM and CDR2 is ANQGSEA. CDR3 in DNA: TGCAGCGTTGAAGTGAGAGGGGCAGGGGGCGAGCAGTACTTC. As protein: CSVEVRGAGGEQYF.

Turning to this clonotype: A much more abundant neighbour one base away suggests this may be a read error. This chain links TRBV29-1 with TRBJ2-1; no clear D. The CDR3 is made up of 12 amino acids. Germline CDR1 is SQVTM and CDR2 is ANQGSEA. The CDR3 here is CIVDSWDNEQFF. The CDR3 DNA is TGCATCGTTGATTCATGGGACAATGAGCAGTTCTTC.

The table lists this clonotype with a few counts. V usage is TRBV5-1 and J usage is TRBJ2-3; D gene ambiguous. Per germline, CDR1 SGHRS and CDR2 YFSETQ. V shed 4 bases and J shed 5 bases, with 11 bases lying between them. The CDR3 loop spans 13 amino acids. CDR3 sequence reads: CASSPMVLDTQYF. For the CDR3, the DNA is TGCGCCAGCAGCCCAATGGTTCTAGATACGCAGTATTTT.